This note documents a single T cell receptor (beta chain) sequence. Germline V gene sequence: CDR1 SEHNR, CDR2 FQNEAQ (reference sequence). The CDR3 runs 16 residues. Trimming stripped 2 bases from V and 6 bases from J, with 19 bases between. TCRdb keeps only in-frame clones here, not all; method: immunoSEQ multiplex PCR. The table lists roughly 500,000 clones, 95% to 97% of them singletons. This entry comes from a study of shared clonotypes between healthy human individuals. Input material: naive CD4+ T cells sorted from blood. As for subset: CD45RA+ positively selected. This rearrangement joins TRBV7-9 to TRBJ1-1, with D possibly TRBD1 on 6 matching bases. The receptor comes from a woman between 25 and 40 years old in good health. The CDR3 nucleotides are TGTGCCAGCAGCTTATTTTCGACACAGGGTGCCCCTGAAGCTTTCTTT. It codes for CASSLFSTQGAPEAFF.